These 25 T cell receptor beta chains share one sample of origin, sequenced in a study of T cells in tuberculosis. Profiling relied on immunoSEQ multiplex PCR, and the TCRdb table lists in-frame clones only, not all of them. The table records around 33,000 clones, about 90% of them present only once. The sequenced sample consisted of PBMCs. The receptor set was obtained from a donor between 5 and 29 years old with latent tuberculosis or without tuberculosis infection. Some clones in this sample may be carry-over from other donors' samples.

The J gene is TRBJ1-5, the V gene TRBV4-2, with D uncertain. Germline loops: CDR1 LGHNA, CDR2 YNFKEQ. The CDR3 consists of 15 residues. The V gene lost 0 bases and the J gene lost 6 bases, with 12 bases spanning the gap. CDR3 amino acids: CASSQDPGYGQPQHF. The DNA of the CDR3 is TGTGCCAGCAGCCAAGATCCGGGGTACGGTCAGCCCCAGCATTTT.

The chain uses TRBV5-1 and TRBJ2-5, with 7 bases matching TRBD1. CDR1 is SGHRS, CDR2 YFSETQ, per germline. This CDR3 region has 13 residues. Germline trimming cut 2 bases from V and 5 bases from J; bases unmatched to any gene: 3. CDR3 DNA: TGCGCCAGCAGCTTCGAGGGGGCGGAGACCCAGTACTTC. Residues: CASSFEGAETQYF.

The chain links TRBV2 to TRBJ1-4, with 7 bases identical to TRBD1. The CDR3 extends over 17 amino acids. V trimming: 6 bases; J trimming: 7 bases; junction bases outside the gene matches: 17. Germline V gene lookup returns CDR1 SNHLY and CDR2 FYNNEI. The DNA for the CDR3 is TGTGCCAGCAGGGACCCGGTGTTGCGACAGGGAGGTGAAAAACTGTTTTTT. It is translated as CASRDPVLRQGGEKLFF.

The rearrangement joins TRBV5-1 to TRBJ2-2; perhaps TRBD1 as D (5 bases). Germline V CDR1 and CDR2: SGHRS, YFSETQ. The V gene lost 4 bases and the J gene lost 1 base, with 8 bases spanning the gap. The CDR3 is 14 residues long. CDR3 DNA: TGCGCCAGCAGCACTGGACAGAACACCGGGGAGCTGTTTTTT. Translated: CASSTGQNTGELFF.

The chain couples TRBV2 to TRBJ1-3; TRBD1 is a possible D gene (6 bases). This CDR3 spans 14 amino acids. V gave up 10 bases and J gave up 4 bases, with 17 bases separating them. Per the germline V gene, CDR1 is SNHLY and CDR2 is FYNNEI. The CDR3: CATTQQGRGNTIYF. The CDR3, as DNA: TGTGCCACCACCCAACAGGGTCGAGGAAACACCATATATTTT.

J is TRBJ1-1 and V is TRBV6-5; D is ambiguous. The CDR3 has 13 residues. V gave up 4 bases and J gave up 4 bases, with 10 bases separating them. Germline CDR1 and CDR2: MNHEY and SVGAGI. This chain's CDR3 is CASSSGGSTEAFF. DNA for the CDR3: TGTGCCAGCAGTTCGGGTGGTAGCACTGAAGCTTTCTTT.

The chain links TRBV9 to TRBJ2-1; 11 bases match TRBD1. Germline values: CDR1 SGDLS, CDR2 YYNGEE. J was trimmed by 8 bases and V by 3 bases; bases with no gene match: 10. The length of the CDR3 is 16 residues. CDR3 nucleotides: TGTGCCAGCAGCGGAGAGAGCGGACAGGGGGCATATGAGCAGTTCTTC. This sequence encodes CASSGESGQGAYEQFF.

This chain connects TRBV20-1 to TRBJ2-1; TRBD2 aligns across 7 bases. The CDR3 sequence is 11 residues long. The V gene's germline CDR1 is DFQATT and CDR2 SNEGSKA (reference sequence). V gave up 5 bases and J gave up 7 bases; unmatched junction bases: 2. CDR3 loop: CSARGLNEQFF. The CDR3 nucleotides read TGCAGTGCTCGGGGACTAAATGAGCAGTTCTTC.

The chain carries TRBV5-1 and TRBJ1-3, with a possible D match to TRBD1 (5 bases). CDR3 length: 15 amino acids. Germline V gene lookup returns CDR1 SGHRS and CDR2 YFSETQ. Trimming took 2 bases from V and 0 from J, leaving 9 bases between them. DNA for the CDR3: TGCGCCAGCAGCTTAGGGGCCATCTCTGGAAACACCATATATTTT. This encodes CASSLGAISGNTIYF.

The chain links TRBV28 to TRBJ1-4; D possibly corresponds to TRBD1 (5 bases). CDR3 length: 13 amino acids. V lost 1 base, J lost 7 bases, and 7 bases lay in between. From germline, CDR1 is MDHEN and CDR2 SYDVKM. CDR3 loop: CASSLLGVEKLFF. DNA of the CDR3: TGTGCCAGCAGTTTATTAGGGGTTGAAAAACTGTTTTTT.

The rearrangement joins TRBV5-1 to TRBJ2-7, with TRBD2 matching over 14 bases. With 4 bases clipped from V and 2 bases from J, the junction kept 11 bases outside the gene matches. Germline assignment: CDR1 SGHRS and CDR2 YFSETQ. The CDR3 is made up of 18 amino acids. CDR3 coding DNA: TGCGCCAGCAGCATAAACGCCGGGACTAGCGGGAGTGCCTACGAGCAGTACTTC. This gives the protein CASSINAGTSGSAYEQYF.

The chain uses TRBV5-4 and TRBJ1-2; tentatively, D is TRBD1 (6 bases). Germline V gives CDR1 SGHNT, CDR2 YYREEE (reference sequence). This CDR3 region has 17 residues. Trimming pared 0 bases from V and 1 base from J, leaving 16 bases between. In nucleotides, the CDR3 is TGTGCCAGCAGCTTGGAAGGGGGATCGGTTTTTAACTATGGCTACACCTTC. Protein sequence: CASSLEGGSVFNYGYTF. The full variable domain, its missing parts supplied by reference TRBV5-4 and TRBJ1-2, is ETGVTQSPTHLIKTRGQQVTLRCSSQSGHNTVSWYQQALGQGPQFIFQYYREEENGRGNFPPRFSGLQFPNYSSELNVNALELDDSALYLCASSLEGGSVFNYGYTFGSGTRLTVV.

The J gene is TRBJ2-3, the V gene TRBV13, with 8 bases that match TRBD2. CDR3 length: 15 residues. The V gene end was trimmed by 5 bases and the J gene end by 1 base; junction bases not matched to a gene: 5. Germline V CDR1 and CDR2: PRHDT, FYEKMQ (reference sequence). The CDR3 here is CASSLSGRGTDTQYF. Here the CDR3 DNA reads TGTGCCAGCAGCCTCAGCGGGAGAGGCACAGATACGCAGTATTTT.

V is TRBV9 and J is TRBJ2-3; tentatively, D is TRBD2 (6 bases). CDR3 length: 15 amino acids. Germline lookup yields CDR1 SGDLS and CDR2 YYNGEE. The V gene lost 3 bases and the J gene lost 2 bases, with 13 bases spanning the gap. For the CDR3, the DNA is TGTGCCAGCAGCGCGGGGACTCTTAACACAGATACGCAGTATTTT. It translates to CASSAGTLNTDTQYF. Variable domain in full (rest from reference TRBV9 and TRBJ2-3): DSGVTQTPKHLITATGQRVTLRCSPRSGDLSVYWYQQSLDQGLQFLIQYYNGEERAKGNILERFSAQQFPDLHSELNLSSLELGDSALYFCASSAGTLNTDTQYFGPGTRLTVL.

Written as DNA, the CDR3 is TGTGCCAGCAGCCCTGGGCGTTTGGACGAGCAGTACTTC. Encoded protein: CASSPGRLDEQYF. V and J are TRBV7-7 and TRBJ2-7, with unresolved D. CDR1 SSHAT and CDR2 FNYEAQ come from the germline V gene (reference sequence). V was pared by 5 bases and J by 5 bases, with 13 bases between. This CDR3 has 13 residues. Drawing the rest from reference TRBV7-7 and TRBJ2-7, the complete variable domain is GAGVSQSPRYKVTKRGQDVTLRCDPISSHATLYWYQQALGQGPEFLTYFNYEAQPDKSGLPSDRFSAERPEGSISTLTIQRTEQRDSAMYRCASSPGRLDEQYFGPGTRLTVT.

This sequence joins TRBV18 and TRBJ2-1; the match to TRBD2 covers 11 bases. CDR3 length: 21 amino acids. Unmatched junction bases numbered 17, after V lost 0 bases and J lost 4 bases. Per the germline V gene, CDR1 is KGHSH and CDR2 is LQKENI. Here the CDR3 reads CASSPPILGRTGTSGYNEQFF. As DNA, the CDR3 is TGTGCCAGCTCACCACCGATTCTTGGGCGGACCGGGACTAGCGGTTACAATGAGCAGTTCTTC.

The chain combines TRBV2 with TRBJ1-4, with a possible D match to TRBD1 (5 bases). The CDR3 sequence is 14 residues long. V lost 5 bases to trimming and J lost 4 bases, with 11 bases between them. Germline V gene data show CDR1 as SNHLY and CDR2 as FYNNEI. CDR3 nucleotide sequence: TGTGCCAGCAGTCCGGGGGTGCTTAATGAAAAACTGTTTTTT. Its protein is CASSPGVLNEKLFF.

The V gene is TRBV4-1, the J gene TRBJ2-7; the match to TRBD2 covers 8 bases. The CDR3 contains 16 residues. V dropped 4 bases and J dropped 2; count of bases not matched to a gene: 10. CDR1 is MGHRA and CDR2 is YSYEKL in the germline V gene. The CDR3: CASSPGRGGAAYEQYF. The CDR3 DNA sequence: TGCGCCAGCAGCCCAGGCCGGGGGGGGGCCGCCTACGAGCAGTACTTC.

The rearrangement joins TRBV18 to TRBJ2-1; 8 bases agree with TRBD2. V was clipped by 3 bases and J by 6 bases; unmatched bases: 7. The length of the CDR3 is 15 residues. Germline CDR1 and CDR2: KGHSH and LQKENI. CDR3 sequence (DNA): TGTGCCAGCTCACCGGTATCCGGGAGGGCCAATGAGCAGTTCTTC. This translates into CASSPVSGRANEQFF.

The V and J genes are TRBV7-9 and TRBJ1-4; unclear D gene. Germline CDR1 and CDR2: SEHNR and FQNEAQ (reference sequence). The V gene lost 2 bases and the J gene lost 8 bases, with 15 bases spanning the gap. This CDR3 is 15 amino acids long. The CDR3 coding sequence is TGTGCCAGCAGCTTAAGTCGTGCAGGAGGAGAAAAACTGTTTTTT. It codes for CASSLSRAGGEKLFF.

V usage is TRBV30 and J usage is TRBJ2-7; the match to TRBD2 covers 10 bases. This CDR3 is 13 amino acids long. CDR1 and CDR2 (germline): GTSNPN, SVGIG (reference sequence). Germline trimming cut 4 bases from V and 4 bases from J; bases unmatched to any gene: 4. The CDR3 here is CAWTSGSLYEQYF. The CDR3 nucleotides read TGTGCCTGGACTAGCGGGAGTTTATACGAGCAGTACTTC.

This rearrangement joins TRBV5-1 to TRBJ2-4, with D possibly matching TRBD2 (5 bases). V was cut by 3 bases and J by 7 bases, with 8 bases left in between. Germline loops: CDR1 SGHRS, CDR2 YFSETQ. This CDR3 has 12 residues. The CDR3 sequence is CASSSDFNIQYF. CDR3 in DNA: TGCGCCAGCAGCTCGGACTTTAACATTCAGTACTTC.

The chain couples TRBV18 to TRBJ1-1; perhaps TRBD1 as D (6 bases). The CDR3 consists of 15 residues. Germline V gene lookup returns CDR1 KGHSH and CDR2 LQKENI. Trimming stripped 3 bases from V and 2 bases from J, with 13 bases between. The CDR3 nucleotides are TGTGCCAGCTCACCTACACAGGGTGGTAACACTGAAGCTTTCTTT. It codes for CASSPTQGGNTEAFF.

The chain recombines TRBV18 with TRBJ1-1; D ambiguous. Trimming left V 0 bases short and J 0 bases short, with 8 bases between. Per germline, CDR1 KGHSH and CDR2 LQKENI. The CDR3 has 15 residues. In DNA, the CDR3 is TGTGCCAGCTCACCACCGCAGATACTGAACACTGAAGCTTTCTTT. Its translation: CASSPPQILNTEAFF.

This sequence joins TRBV19 and TRBJ2-7; D might be TRBD1 (6 bases). This CDR3 is built from 14 residues. Germline V lookup: CDR1 LNHDA, CDR2 SQIVND (reference sequence). Trimming took off 7 bases at V and 1 base at J, with 14 bases between the two ends. The CDR3 here is CASKAGVGSYEQYF. In DNA, the CDR3 is TGTGCCAGTAAGGCAGGGGTGGGATCCTACGAGCAGTACTTC.